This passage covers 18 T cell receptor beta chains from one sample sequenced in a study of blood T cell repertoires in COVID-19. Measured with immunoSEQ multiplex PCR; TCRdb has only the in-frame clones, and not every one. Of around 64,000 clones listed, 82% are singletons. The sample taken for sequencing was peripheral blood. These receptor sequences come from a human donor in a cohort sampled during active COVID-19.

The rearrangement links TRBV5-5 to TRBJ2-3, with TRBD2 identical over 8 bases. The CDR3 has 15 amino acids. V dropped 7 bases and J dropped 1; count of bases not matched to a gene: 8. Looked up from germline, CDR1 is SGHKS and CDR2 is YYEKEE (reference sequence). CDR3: CASRPGGYGTDTQYF. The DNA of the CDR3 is TGTGCCAGCCGCCCGGGGGGGTATGGCACAGATACGCAGTATTTT.

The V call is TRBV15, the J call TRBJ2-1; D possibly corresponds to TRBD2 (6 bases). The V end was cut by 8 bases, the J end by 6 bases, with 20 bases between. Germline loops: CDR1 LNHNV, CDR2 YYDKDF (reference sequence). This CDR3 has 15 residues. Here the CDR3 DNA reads TGTGCCACCTCCCGGAGGGCCGGCGAGGTCAATGAGCAGTTCTTC. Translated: CATSRRAGEVNEQFF.

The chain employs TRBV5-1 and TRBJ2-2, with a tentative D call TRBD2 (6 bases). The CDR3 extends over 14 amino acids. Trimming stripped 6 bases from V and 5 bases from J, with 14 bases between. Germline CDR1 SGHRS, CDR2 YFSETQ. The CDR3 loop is CASTVLGGTGELFF. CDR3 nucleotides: TGCGCCAGCACCGTTCTAGGAGGGACCGGGGAGCTGTTTTTT.

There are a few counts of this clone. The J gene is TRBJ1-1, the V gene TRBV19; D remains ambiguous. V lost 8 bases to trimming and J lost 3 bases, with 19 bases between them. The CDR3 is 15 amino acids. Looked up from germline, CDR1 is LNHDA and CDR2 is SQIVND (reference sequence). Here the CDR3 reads CASAPLGVMDTEAFF. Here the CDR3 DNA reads TGTGCCAGTGCCCCGCTCGGGGTGATGGACACTGAAGCTTTCTTT.

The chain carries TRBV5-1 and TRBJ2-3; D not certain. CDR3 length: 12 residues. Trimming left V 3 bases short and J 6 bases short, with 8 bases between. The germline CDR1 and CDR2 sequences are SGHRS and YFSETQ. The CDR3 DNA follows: TGCGCCAGCAGCTCCCAGAGGGATACGCAGTATTTT. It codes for CASSSQRDTQYF.

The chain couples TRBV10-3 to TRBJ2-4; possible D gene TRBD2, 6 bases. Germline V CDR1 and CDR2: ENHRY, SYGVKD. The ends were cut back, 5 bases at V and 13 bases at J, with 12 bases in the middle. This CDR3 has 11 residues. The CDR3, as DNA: TGTGCCATCAGTCGCGGGGACCGACAGTACTTC. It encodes CAISRGDRQYF.

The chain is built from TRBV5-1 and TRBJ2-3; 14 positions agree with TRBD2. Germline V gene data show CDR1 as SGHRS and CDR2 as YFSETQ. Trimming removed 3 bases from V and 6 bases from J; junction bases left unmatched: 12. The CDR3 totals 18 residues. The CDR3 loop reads CASSYWTSGGPFKDTQYF. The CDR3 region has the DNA TGCGCCAGCAGCTACTGGACTAGCGGGGGGCCATTTAAGGATACGCAGTATTTT.

The DNA for the CDR3 is TGTGCCAGCAGTTGGGACACCACAGATACGCAGTATTTT. Its translation is CASSWDTTDTQYF. The V gene is TRBV12-3 or TRBV12-4, the J gene TRBJ2-3; tentatively, D is TRBD1 (6 bases). The V gene lost 4 bases and the J gene lost 2 bases, with 7 bases spanning the gap. The CDR3 runs to 13 residues.

The CDR3 loop is CASSLEGGAYGYTF. DNA of the CDR3: TGTGCCAGCAGCTTGGAAGGAGGGGCCTATGGCTACACCTTC. The rearrangement uses TRBV5-6 and TRBJ1-2; D possibly corresponds to TRBD1 (5 bases). CDR1 is SGHDT and CDR2 is YYEEEE in the germline V gene. This CDR3 contains 14 residues. V lost 0 bases and J 4 bases, leaving 10 bases between the germline ends.

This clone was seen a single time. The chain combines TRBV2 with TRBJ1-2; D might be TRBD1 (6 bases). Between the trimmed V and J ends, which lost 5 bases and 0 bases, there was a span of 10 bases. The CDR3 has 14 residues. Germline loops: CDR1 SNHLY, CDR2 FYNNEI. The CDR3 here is CASSLDRANYGYTF. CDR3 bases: TGTGCCAGCAGTCTGGACAGAGCTAACTATGGCTACACCTTC.

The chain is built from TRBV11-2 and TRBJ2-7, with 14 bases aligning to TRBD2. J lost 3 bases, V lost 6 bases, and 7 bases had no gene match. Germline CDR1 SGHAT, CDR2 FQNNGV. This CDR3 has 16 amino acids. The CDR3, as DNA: TGTGCCAGCAGTTATGGGACTAGCGGGGGCCGCTACGAGCAGTACGTC. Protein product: CASSYGTSGGRYEQYV.

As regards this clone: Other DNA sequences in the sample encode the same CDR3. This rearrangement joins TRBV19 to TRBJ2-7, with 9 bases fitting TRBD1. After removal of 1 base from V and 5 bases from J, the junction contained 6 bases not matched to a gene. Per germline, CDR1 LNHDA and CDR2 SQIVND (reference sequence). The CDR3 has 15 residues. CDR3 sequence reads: CASSIGQGDRDEQYF. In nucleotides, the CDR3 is TGTGCCAGTAGTATAGGGCAGGGGGACAGGGACGAGCAGTACTTC.

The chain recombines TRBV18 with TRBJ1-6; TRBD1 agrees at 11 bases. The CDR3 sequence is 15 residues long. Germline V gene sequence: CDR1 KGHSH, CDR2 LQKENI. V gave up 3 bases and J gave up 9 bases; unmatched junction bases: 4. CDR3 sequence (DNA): TGTGCCAGCTCACCCGGACAGGGGGCAAGTTCACCCCTCCACTTT. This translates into CASSPGQGASSPLHF.

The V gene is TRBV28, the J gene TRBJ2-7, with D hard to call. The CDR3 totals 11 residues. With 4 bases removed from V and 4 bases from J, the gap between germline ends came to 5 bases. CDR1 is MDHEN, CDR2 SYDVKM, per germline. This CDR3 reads CASSSLYEQYV. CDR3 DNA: TGTGCCAGCAGTTCTCTATACGAGCAGTACGTC.

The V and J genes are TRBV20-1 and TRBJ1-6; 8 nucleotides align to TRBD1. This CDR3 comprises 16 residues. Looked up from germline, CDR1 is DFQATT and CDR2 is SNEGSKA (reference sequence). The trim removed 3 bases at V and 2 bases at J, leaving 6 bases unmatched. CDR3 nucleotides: TGCAGTGCTAGTAGACAGGGGAGCGCCTATAATTCACCCCTCCACTTT. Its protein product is CSASRQGSAYNSPLHF.

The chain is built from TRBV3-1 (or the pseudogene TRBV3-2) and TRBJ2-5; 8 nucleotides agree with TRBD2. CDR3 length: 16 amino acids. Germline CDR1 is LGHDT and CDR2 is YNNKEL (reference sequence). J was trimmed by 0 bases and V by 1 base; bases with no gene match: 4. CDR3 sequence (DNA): TGTGCCAGCAGCCAAGTAACTAGCGGAAACCAAGAGACCCAGTACTTC. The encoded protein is CASSQVTSGNQETQYF.

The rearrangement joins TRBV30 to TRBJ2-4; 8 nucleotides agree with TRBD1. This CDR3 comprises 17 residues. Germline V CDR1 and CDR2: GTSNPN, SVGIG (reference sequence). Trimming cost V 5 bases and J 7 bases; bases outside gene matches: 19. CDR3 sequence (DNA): TGTGCCTGGTTTGAACCGGGACAGGATCCTTGGGGGAACATTCAGTACTTC. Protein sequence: CAWFEPGQDPWGNIQYF. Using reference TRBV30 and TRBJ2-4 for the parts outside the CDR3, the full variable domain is SQTIHQWPATLVQPVGSPLSLECTVEGTSNPNLYWYRQAAGRGLQLLFYSVGIGQISSEVPQNLSASRPQDRQFILSSKKLLLSDSGFYLCAWFEPGQDPWGNIQYFGAGTRLSVL.

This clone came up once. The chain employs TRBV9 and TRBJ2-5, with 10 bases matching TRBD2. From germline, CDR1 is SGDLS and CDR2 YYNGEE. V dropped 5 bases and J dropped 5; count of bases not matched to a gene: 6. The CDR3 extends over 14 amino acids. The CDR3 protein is CASSSGGLVETQYF. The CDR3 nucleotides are TGTGCCAGCAGTAGCGGGGGGCTCGTCGAGACCCAGTACTTC.